What follows are 19 T cell receptor beta chains derived from one specimen sequenced in a study of T cell changes during pregnancy in multiple sclerosis. Repertoires were generated with immunoSEQ multiplex PCR, while TCRdb's copy carries only in-frame clones and drops some. The sample carries about 39,000 clones, approximately 94% recorded once. The material sequenced was CD4+ T cells from peripheral blood mononuclear cells, taken after pregnancy. The source is a female donor with multiple sclerosis, enrolled in a pregnancy study.

This CDR3 reads CASSDTHGETQYF. DNA of the CDR3: TGTGCCAGTAGTGACACTCATGGGGAGACCCAGTACTTC. The chain recombines TRBV19 with TRBJ2-5, with D uncertain. Deletions cut 5 bases from V and 5 bases from J, with 12 bases between. This CDR3 has 13 amino acids. Germline values: CDR1 LNHDA, CDR2 SQIVND (reference sequence).

The chain joins TRBV7-3 to TRBJ2-2, with TRBD2 matching 11 bases. The V gene end was trimmed by 5 bases and the J gene end by 0 bases; junction bases not matched to a gene: 2. Germline V lookup: CDR1 SGHTA, CDR2 FQGTGA. This CDR3 is 16 amino acids long. CDR3: CASSALAGANTGELFF. CDR3 coding DNA: TGTGCCAGCAGCGCACTAGCGGGGGCGAACACCGGGGAGCTGTTTTTT.

This clone was observed a handful of times. This chain connects TRBV5-6 to TRBJ2-7; 7 positions agree with TRBD1. CDR1 is SGHDT, CDR2 YYEEEE, per germline. This CDR3 is built from 14 residues. V shed 1 base and J 0 bases; nucleotides not matched to a gene: 1. CDR3 DNA: TGTGCCAGCAGCTTGAAGGGGGCCTCCTACGAGCAGTACTTC. It codes for CASSLKGASYEQYF.

This chain uses TRBV5-1 with TRBJ2-1, with 7 positions matching TRBD1. The length of the CDR3 is 15 residues. Looked up from germline, CDR1 is SGHRS and CDR2 is YFSETQ. V shed 5 bases and J 0 bases; nucleotides not matched to a gene: 5. The CDR3 protein is CASSFGDSSYNEQFF. For the CDR3, the DNA is TGCGCCAGCAGTTTTGGGGACAGCTCCTACAATGAGCAGTTCTTC.

The chain has TRBV5-1 and TRBJ2-1; no clear D. CDR3 length equals 12 residues. V dropped 0 bases and J dropped 6 bases, with 4 bases sitting between them. Germline CDR1 reads SGHRS; CDR2 reads YFSETQ. DNA of the CDR3: TGCGCCAGCAGCTTGGACGGCAATGAGCAGTTCTTC. Its translation: CASSLDGNEQFF. Based on the CDR3 plus reference TRBV5-1 and TRBJ2-1, the full variable domain is KAGVTQTPRYLIKTRGQQVTLSCSPISGHRSVSWYQQTPGQGLQFLFEYFSETQRNKGNFPGRFSGRQFSNSRSEMNVSTLELGDSALYLCASSLDGNEQFFGPGTRLTVL.

V and J are TRBV5-4 and TRBJ2-7, with TRBD2 matching 8 bases. The germline gives CDR1 SGHNT, CDR2 YYREEE (reference sequence). CDR3 length equals 11 residues. Trimming cost V 8 bases and J 7 bases; bases outside gene matches: 5. In DNA form, the CDR3 reads TGTGCCAGTTCGGGGGGGGTGGAGCAGTACTTC. The encoded protein is CASSGGVEQYF.

The gene calls are TRBV7-6 and TRBJ1-1, with TRBD1 identical over 7 bases. The germline gives CDR1 SGHVS, CDR2 FNYEAQ. With V trimmed by 1 base and J by 4 bases, 15 bases remained unmatched. The length of the CDR3 is 18 residues. The CDR3 reads CASSLVGEVTGSGTEAFF. The CDR3 coding sequence is TGTGCCAGCAGCTTAGTTGGGGAAGTGACAGGGTCGGGCACTGAAGCTTTCTTT.

V gene TRBV15 combines with J gene TRBJ2-5, with 9 bases aligning to TRBD2. The V and J ends lost 0 bases and 1 base, in that order; junction bases with no gene match: 3. This CDR3 spans 16 amino acids. Germline CDR1 and CDR2: LNHNV and YYDKDF (reference sequence). Here the CDR3 reads CATSRDPAGGQETQYF. As DNA, the CDR3 is TGTGCCACCAGCAGAGATCCAGCGGGGGGCCAAGAGACCCAGTACTTC.

V gene TRBV4-2 combines with J gene TRBJ1-5; the match to TRBD1 covers 7 bases. CDR1 and CDR2 (germline): LGHNA, YNFKEQ. The CDR3 spans 14 residues. J lost 6 bases, V lost 0 bases, and 2 bases had no gene match. CDR3 DNA sequence: TGTGCCAGCAGCCAAGATCAGGGGGGTCAGCCCCAGCATTTT. Translating it yields CASSQDQGGQPQHF.

The CDR3 loop reads CASSYGTGISYGYTF. As DNA, the CDR3 is TGCGCCAGCAGCTACGGGACAGGGATATCGTATGGCTACACCTTC. The rearrangement uses TRBV5-1 and TRBJ1-2, with 9 bases identical to TRBD1. This CDR3 is built from 15 residues. J gave up 5 bases and V 3 bases, and 8 bases lay outside the gene matches. CDR1 is SGHRS and CDR2 is YFSETQ in the germline V gene.

The chain links TRBV6-5 to TRBJ2-7, with D possibly being TRBD2 (5 bases). CDR1 is MNHEY, CDR2 SVGAGI, per germline. V lost 5 bases and J 3 bases, leaving 17 bases between the germline ends. The CDR3 spans 15 residues. The DNA of the CDR3 is TGTGCCAGCAGTCACACCAGTCGAGGAGGCTACGAGCAGTACTTC. Amino acids: CASSHTSRGGYEQYF.

This chain links TRBV9 with TRBJ1-1; 9 bases line up with TRBD1. Germline V gives CDR1 SGDLS, CDR2 YYNGEE. V lost 0 bases and J lost 1; bases outside the gene matches: 1. This CDR3 is built from 15 residues. CDR3 sequence (DNA): TGTGCCAGCAGCGTAGTGGGACAGGGGAACACTGAAGCTTTCTTT. Residues: CASSVVGQGNTEAFF.

This rearrangement joins TRBV6-5 to TRBJ1-5, with unresolved D. The CDR3 extends over 13 amino acids. CDR1 is MNHEY and CDR2 is SVGAGI in the germline V gene. The V and J ends lost 6 bases and 3 bases respectively, with 9 bases between them. In DNA, the CDR3 is TGTGCCAGCAGCGCTATAATCAATCAGCCCCAGCATTTT. This encodes CASSAIINQPQHF.

There are a few counts of this clone. The J gene is TRBJ1-5, the V gene TRBV5-1; 9 nucleotides match TRBD1. Germline V gene sequence: CDR1 SGHRS, CDR2 YFSETQ. This CDR3 has 15 residues. Germline trimming cut 4 bases from V and 6 bases from J; bases unmatched to any gene: 8. The CDR3 here is CASSEGTGYSQPQHF. The CDR3 coding sequence is TGCGCCAGCAGCGAAGGGACAGGGTATAGTCAGCCCCAGCATTTT.

This chain joins TRBV12-5 and TRBJ2-7; the D is unclear. V lost 6 bases and J 4 bases, leaving 7 bases between the germline ends. Germline V gene lookup returns CDR1 LGHNT and CDR2 FRNRAP. The CDR3 totals 11 residues. For the CDR3, the DNA is TGTGCTAGTGGCTTTGAGTACGAGCAGTACTTC. This codes for CASGFEYEQYF.

The V gene is TRBV18, the J gene TRBJ2-7; the match to TRBD1 covers 8 bases. The CDR3 runs 12 residues. CDR1 and CDR2 from the germline V gene are KGHSH and LQKENI. The trim removed 5 bases at V and 4 bases at J, leaving 1 base unmatched. The CDR3 nucleotides read TGTGCCAGCTCAAGGGACAGGTACGAGCAGTACTTC. It translates to CASSRDRYEQYF.

The chain uses TRBV7-2 and TRBJ1-1; TRBD1 agrees at 10 bases. The CDR3 is made up of 14 amino acids. V was pared by 5 bases and J by 1 base, with 1 base of the junction left unmatched. CDR1 and CDR2 (germline): SGHTA, FQGNSA. CDR3 in DNA: TGTGCCAGCAGCGACAGGGGGCCGAACACTGAAGCTTTCTTT. It yields the protein CASSDRGPNTEAFF.

This clone was observed once. For the CDR3, the DNA is TGTGCCAGCAGCCCCCGGAGGACTAGTGTTGTCGGGGAGCTGTTTTTT. Protein product: CASSPRRTSVVGELFF. V and J are TRBV5-6 and TRBJ2-2, with TRBD2 matching over 7 bases. Germline trimming cut 4 bases from V and 7 bases from J; bases unmatched to any gene: 13. The V gene's germline CDR1 is SGHDT and CDR2 YYEEEE. CDR3 length equals 16 residues.

The chain couples TRBV30 to TRBJ1-4, with D tentatively TRBD1 (5 bases). With 7 bases removed from V and 5 bases from J, the gap between germline ends came to 14 bases. Germline lookup yields CDR1 GTSNPN and CDR2 SVGIG (reference sequence). This CDR3 is 13 amino acids long. The CDR3 bases are TGTGCCTTCGTAATACAGGAAAATGAAAAACTGTTTTTT. Translated, it gives CAFVIQENEKLFF. The variable domain in full, completed from reference TRBV30 and TRBJ1-4, reads SQTIHQWPATLVQPVGSPLSLECTVEGTSNPNLYWYRQAAGRGLQLLFYSVGIGQISSEVPQNLSASRPQDRQFILSSKKLLLSDSGFYLCAFVIQENEKLFFGSGTQLSVL.